Below are 10 T cell receptor beta chains sequenced from a single sample in a study of response to subunit inactivated influenza vaccine. TCRdb independently ran MiXCR on the RT-PCR reads; one entry per CDR3 protein. Among 560,000 or so distinct CDR3 sequences listed, about 8% were seen once. The specimen comprised PBMCs from blood, sampled around 25 months after vaccination. These receptors were taken from a man between 50 and 75 years old who received an inactivated influenza vaccine.

This clonotype was seen a few times. The chain couples TRBV4-1 to TRBJ2-1; D might be TRBD2 (5 bases). Trimming pared 3 bases from V and 2 bases from J, leaving 14 bases between. The CDR3 is made up of 16 amino acids. The germline CDR1 and CDR2 sequences are MGHRA and YSYEKL. CDR3 region: CASSQSAAETYNEQFF. The DNA of the CDR3 is TGCGCCAGCAGCCAGTCGGCAGCGGAGACCTACAATGAGCAGTTCTTC.

On this clonotype itself: This may be a read error, as it is one base from a much larger clone. The rearrangement joins TRBV10-3 to TRBJ2-1; D possibly uses TRBD1 or TRBD2 (5 bases each). Trimming took 10 bases from V and 0 from J, leaving 16 bases between them. Per the germline V gene, CDR1 is ENHRY and CDR2 is SYGVKD. This CDR3 comprises 15 residues. The CDR3 DNA is TGTGCCACCCGGAGCCGGGACGGCTCCTACAATGAGCAGTTCTTC. Its translation: CATRSRDGSYNEQFF.

This clonotype was counted only a few times. The rearrangement joins TRBV6-2 or TRBV6-3 to TRBJ2-1; 11 bases match TRBD1. CDR3 length: 15 residues. The germline gives CDR1 MNHEY, CDR2 SVGEGT. V lost 5 bases, J lost 4 bases, and 4 bases stayed unmatched. CDR3 region: CASSTRDRGYNEQFF. Here the CDR3 DNA reads TGTGCCAGCAGTACCCGGGACAGGGGGTACAATGAGCAGTTCTTC.

Comments on this clonotype: Because the CDR3's place on the DNA is in doubt, the DNA is left out and the CDR3 is given as listed by TCRdb. The chain is built from TRBV28 and TRBJ1-6. CDR1 is MDHEN and CDR2 is SYDVKM in the germline V gene. Termini included, the CDR3 measures 13 amino acids. This chain's CDR3 is CASSSSSSSPLHF.

This clonotype was seen ten or more times. The rearrangement joins TRBV7-2 to TRBJ2-7; D possibly matches TRBD1 or TRBD2 (6 bases each). CDR3 length: 15 amino acids. CDR1 and CDR2 from the germline V gene are SGHTA and FQGNSA. Trimming shortened V by 4 bases and J by 0 bases, and 13 bases separated the two germline ends. The CDR3 bases are TGTGCCAGCAGCTCGAGGACGGGGGCCTCCTACGAGCAGTACTTC. Translating gives CASSSRTGASYEQYF. Full variable domain (rest looked up from reference TRBV7-2 and TRBJ2-7): GAGVSQSPSNKVTEKGKDVELRCDPISGHTALYWYRQSLGQGLEFLIYFQGNSAPDKSGLPSDRFSAERTGGSVSTLTIQRTQQEDSAVYLCASSSRTGASYEQYFGPGTRLTVT.

This clonotype was counted at least ten times. The rearrangement joins TRBV2 to TRBJ2-1; no firm D call. Trimming cost V 6 bases and J 4 bases, with 13 bases left between them. Germline V lookup: CDR1 SNHLY, CDR2 FYNNEI. The CDR3 length is 14 residues. The CDR3 region has the DNA TGTGCCAGCAGCCTACTCAATCTATACAATGAGCAGTTCTTC. It is translated as CASSLLNLYNEQFF.

The chain is built from TRBV12-3 or TRBV12-4 and TRBJ1-2, with TRBD1 matching 7 bases. The CDR3 runs to 14 residues. V trimming: 4 bases; J trimming: 0 bases; junction bases outside the gene matches: 2. In DNA form, the CDR3 reads TGTGCCAGCAGTTACAGGGGATCTAACTATGGCTACACCTTC. Translation gives CASSYRGSNYGYTF.

This clonotype was recorded at least ten times. The chain carries TRBV10-1 and TRBJ2-7, with TRBD1 matching over 7 bases. The germline V gene encodes CDR1 WNHNN and CDR2 SYGVQD (reference sequence). Germline trimming cut 6 bases from V and 5 bases from J; bases unmatched to any gene: 10. This CDR3 region has 14 residues. This CDR3 reads CASSPRTGVNEQYF. The CDR3 region has the DNA TGCGCCAGCAGCCCCCGGACAGGTGTCAACGAGCAGTACTTC.

This clonotype was detected only a few times. This chain uses TRBV19 with TRBJ1-6; no clear D. CDR1 is LNHDA, CDR2 SQIVND, per germline (reference sequence). The CDR3 sequence is 14 residues long. V gave up 2 bases and J gave up 10 bases, with 12 bases separating them. In DNA, the CDR3 is TGTGCCAGTAGTATACGACTGTTTAACTCACCCCTCCACTTT. Its protein is CASSIRLFNSPLHF. Combining the CDR3 with reference TRBV19 and TRBJ1-6 gives the whole variable domain DGGITQSPKYLFRKEGQNVTLSCEQNLNHDAMYWYRQDPGQGLRLIYYSQIVNDFQKGDIAEGYSVSREKKESFPLTVTSAQKNPTAFYLCASSIRLFNSPLHFGNGTRLTVT.

This clonotype has a count of ten or more. The J gene is TRBJ1-1, the V gene TRBV5-1; D not resolved. The V end lost 1 base, the J end lost 0 bases, and 4 bases lay between the germline ends. The CDR3 is 13 residues long. Germline lookup yields CDR1 SGHRS and CDR2 YFSETQ. CDR3: CASSLSMNTEAFF. The CDR3 nucleotides read TGCGCCAGCAGCTTGAGTATGAACACTGAAGCTTTCTTT.